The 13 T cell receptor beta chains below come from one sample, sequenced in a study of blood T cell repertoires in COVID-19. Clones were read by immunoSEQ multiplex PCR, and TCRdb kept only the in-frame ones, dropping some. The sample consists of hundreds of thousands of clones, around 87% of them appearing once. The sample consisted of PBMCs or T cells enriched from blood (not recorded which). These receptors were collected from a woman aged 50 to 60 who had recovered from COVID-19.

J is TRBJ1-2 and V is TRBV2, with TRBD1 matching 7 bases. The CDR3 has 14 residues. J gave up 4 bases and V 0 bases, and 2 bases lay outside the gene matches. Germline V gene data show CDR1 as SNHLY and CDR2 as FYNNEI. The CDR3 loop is CASSEAQGVYGYTF. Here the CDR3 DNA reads TGTGCCAGCAGTGAAGCTCAGGGGGTCTATGGCTACACCTTC. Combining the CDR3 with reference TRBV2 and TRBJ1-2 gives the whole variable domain EPEVTQTPSHQVTQMGQEVILRCVPISNHLYFYWYRQILGQKVEFLVSFYNNEISEKSEIFDDQFSVERPDGSNFTLKIRSTKLEDSAMYFCASSEAQGVYGYTFGSGTRLTVV.

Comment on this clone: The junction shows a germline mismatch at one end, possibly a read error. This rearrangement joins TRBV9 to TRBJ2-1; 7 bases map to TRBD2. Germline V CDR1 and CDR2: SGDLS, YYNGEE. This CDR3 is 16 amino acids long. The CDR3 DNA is TGTGCCCGCAGCCGGGGGGAGGGGAGCTCCTACAATGAGCAGTTCTTC. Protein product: CARSRGEGSSYNEQFF.

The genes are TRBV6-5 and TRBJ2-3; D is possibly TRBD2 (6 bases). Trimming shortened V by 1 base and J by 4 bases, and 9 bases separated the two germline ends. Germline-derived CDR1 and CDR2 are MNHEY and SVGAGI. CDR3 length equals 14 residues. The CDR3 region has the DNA TGTGCCAGCAGTTACTGGGGGGACTCAGATACGCAGTATTTT. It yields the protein CASSYWGDSDTQYF.

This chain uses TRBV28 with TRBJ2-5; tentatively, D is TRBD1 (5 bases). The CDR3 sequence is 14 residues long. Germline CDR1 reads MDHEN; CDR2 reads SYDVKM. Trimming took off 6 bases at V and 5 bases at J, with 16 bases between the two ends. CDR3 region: CASSSPGRAETQYF. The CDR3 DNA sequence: TGTGCCAGCAGCTCTCCCGGCAGGGCTGAGACCCAGTACTTC.

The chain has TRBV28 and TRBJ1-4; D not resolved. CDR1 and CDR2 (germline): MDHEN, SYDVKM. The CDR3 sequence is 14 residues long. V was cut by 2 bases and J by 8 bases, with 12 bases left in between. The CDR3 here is CASSLIGVEEKLFF. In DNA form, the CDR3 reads TGTGCCAGCAGTTTAATCGGGGTAGAGGAAAAACTGTTTTTT.

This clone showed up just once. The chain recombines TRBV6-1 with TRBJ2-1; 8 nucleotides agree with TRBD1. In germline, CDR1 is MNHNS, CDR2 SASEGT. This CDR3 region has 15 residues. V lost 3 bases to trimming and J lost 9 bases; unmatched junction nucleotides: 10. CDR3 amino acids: CASSDLRQGWSEQFF. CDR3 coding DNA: TGTGCCAGCAGTGACCTGAGACAGGGGTGGAGTGAGCAGTTCTTC.

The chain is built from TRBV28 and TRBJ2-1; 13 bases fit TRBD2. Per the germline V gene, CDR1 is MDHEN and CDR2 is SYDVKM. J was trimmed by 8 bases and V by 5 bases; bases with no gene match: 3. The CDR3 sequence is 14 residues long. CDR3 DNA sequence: TGTGCCAGCAGTCTGACTAGCGGGAGGTATGAGCAGTTCTTC. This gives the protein CASSLTSGRYEQFF.

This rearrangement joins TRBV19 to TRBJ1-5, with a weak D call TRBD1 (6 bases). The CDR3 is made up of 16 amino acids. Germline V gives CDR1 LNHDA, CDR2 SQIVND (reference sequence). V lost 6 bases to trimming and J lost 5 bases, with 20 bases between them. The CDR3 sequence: CASRKEGGAVYQPQHF. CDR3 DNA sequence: TGTGCCAGTAGGAAAGAAGGGGGGGCGGTCTATCAGCCCCAGCATTTT.

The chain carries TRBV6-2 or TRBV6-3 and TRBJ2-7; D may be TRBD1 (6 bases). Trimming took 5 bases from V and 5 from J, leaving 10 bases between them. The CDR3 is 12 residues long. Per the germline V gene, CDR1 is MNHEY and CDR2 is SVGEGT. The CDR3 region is CASSRGTNEQYF. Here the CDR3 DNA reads TGTGCCAGCAGTCGTGGGACAAACGAGCAGTACTTC.

CDR3 nucleotide sequence: TGTGCCAGCAGCTTGGCTTTGGGGGGGGCAGAGACCCAGTACTTC. Its protein is CASSLALGGAETQYF. J is TRBJ2-5 and V is TRBV5-4; D is perhaps TRBD2 (7 bases). Germline V gene lookup returns CDR1 SGHNT and CDR2 YYREEE (reference sequence). V was clipped by 0 bases and J by 4 bases, with 13 bases between them. This CDR3 spans 15 amino acids.

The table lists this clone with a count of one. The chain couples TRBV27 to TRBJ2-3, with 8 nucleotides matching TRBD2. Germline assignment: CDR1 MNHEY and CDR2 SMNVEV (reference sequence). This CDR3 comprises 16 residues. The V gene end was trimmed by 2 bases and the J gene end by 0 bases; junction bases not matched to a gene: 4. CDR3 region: CASSLPSGSSTDTQYF. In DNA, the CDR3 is TGTGCCAGCAGTTTACCTAGCGGGTCTAGCACAGATACGCAGTATTTT.

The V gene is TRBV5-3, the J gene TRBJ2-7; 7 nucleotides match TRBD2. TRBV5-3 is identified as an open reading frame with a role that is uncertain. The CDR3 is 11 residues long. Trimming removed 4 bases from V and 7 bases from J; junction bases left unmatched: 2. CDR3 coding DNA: TGTGCCAGAAGCCACGGGGGGGAGCAGTACTTC. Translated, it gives CARSHGGEQYF.

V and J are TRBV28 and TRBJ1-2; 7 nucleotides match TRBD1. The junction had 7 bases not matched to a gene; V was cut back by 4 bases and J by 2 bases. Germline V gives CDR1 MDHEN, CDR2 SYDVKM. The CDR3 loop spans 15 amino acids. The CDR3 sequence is CASSSRQGGNYGYTF. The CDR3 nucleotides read TGTGCCAGCAGTTCCCGACAGGGAGGAAACTATGGCTACACCTTC.